This T cell receptor (beta chain) was retrieved from a study of T cell responses to AZD1222 COVID-19 vaccine. The wider study: Investigators merged groups given second doses at roughly 4 or roughly 12 weeks. The study, taken as a whole, reports: The study found vaccine-associated CD4 TCRs spanning spike, dominant at 160-218 and 743-854.

This CDR3 is built from 16 residues. With V trimmed by 4 bases and J by 1 base, 7 bases remained unmatched. Germline CDR1 reads MGHRA; CDR2 reads YSYEKL. Produced via immunoSEQ multiplex PCR; TCRdb's table is partial and in-frame only. The sample yields fewer than 300,000 clones, 80% to 95% seen once. A word on this clone: Its specificity is not known.

The sequence derives from an adult in good health. Sequenced here: peripheral blood, sampled on day 0 of AZD1222 vaccination. The chain uses TRBV4-1 and TRBJ2-3, with 8 nucleotides matching TRBD1. This CDR3 reads CASSRFRGLGTDTQYF. CDR3 sequence (DNA): TGCGCCAGCAGCCGATTCAGGGGGCTTGGCACAGATACGCAGTATTTT.